Reported below is one T cell receptor (beta chain). What it binds is unknown. No cell sorting was done before RNA was extracted from the tissue. The normal lung tissue was taken more than 3 cm from the tumor edge. This CDR3 is built from 14 residues. V gave up 5 bases and J gave up 6 bases, with 14 bases separating them. The library came from three nested PCR rounds adapted from ARM-PCR protocols. From the multiplex PCR reads, TCRdb called clonotypes with MiXCR, one entry per CDR3 protein. The profile covers 50,000 to 70,000 distinct CDR3 sequences, with roughly 60% appearing a single time and about 32% taken by the ten largest. This sample was taken from a study of tumor and adjacent non-tumor tissue in lung cancer. Study-wide context: Approximately 4.2 million productive TCRbeta reads were obtained per sample on average.

Points from the study as a whole: Patients with more diverse tumor TCRs had worse survival.

Input material: distant non-tumor lung tissue. This clonotype was obtained from a man in his 70s with non-small cell lung cancer. The gene calls are TRBV12-3 or TRBV12-4 and TRBJ2-1; no firm D call. CDR3 sequence (DNA): TGTGCCAGCAGTGGAGAGGAGCCCTTCAATGAGCAGTTCTTC. Encoded protein: CASSGEEPFNEQFF.